This entry features one TCR beta chain sequence. Its antigen is undetermined. The sample originates from a study of cytomegalovirus exposure and HLA in healthy donors. Broader study findings: In an earlier analysis, most TCR beta V segments were productive about 87% or about 30% of the time.

V lost 4 bases and J 0 bases, leaving 9 bases between the germline ends. The CDR3 spans 13 residues. Germline V gene data show CDR1 as GTSNPN and CDR2 as SVGIG (reference sequence). Primers: 60 Vbeta forward and 13 Jbeta reverse. The repertoire was sequenced with immunoSEQ multiplex PCR; TCRdb's copy has only in-frame clones and lacks some. Among fewer than 60,000 clones listed, roughly 77% were seen once. V usage is TRBV30 and J usage is TRBJ1-1; the D gene is possibly TRBD1 (5 bases). The TCR comes from a woman between 40 and 55 years old in good health and CMV-seropositive. The sample consisted of PBMCs. The CDR3 nucleotides read TGTGCCTGGACAGGGTTTGTGAACACTGAAGCTTTCTTT. It translates to CAWTGFVNTEAFF.